The 18 T cell receptor beta chains given below trace back to one sample, sequenced in a study of spatial heterogeneity in lung cancer. Study-level points and caveats: Tumors with more nonsynonymous mutations had more expanded intratumoral alpha and beta TCRs.

Time point described: sample taken at primary tumor resection. TCRdb reprocessed the 5' RACE reads with MiXCR, giving one entry per CDR3 protein. The sample lists around 100,000 distinct CDR3 sequences, 3.5% to 5% occurring once. Antigens of these TCRs are unknown. The sample here was lung tumor tissue, taken at surgery. These receptors were taken from a male donor with early-stage non-small cell lung cancer.

The rearrangement joins TRBV27 to TRBJ1-1; 8 nucleotides line up with TRBD1. The germline gives CDR1 MNHEY, CDR2 SMNVEV (reference sequence). V lost 5 bases, J lost 5 bases, and 7 bases stayed unmatched. The CDR3 consists of 14 residues. The CDR3 DNA reads TGTGCCAGCAGTCCGAGACAGGGGTATACTGAAGCTTTCTTT. Encoded protein: CASSPRQGYTEAFF.

Concerning this clonotype: A much more abundant neighbour one base away suggests this may be a read error. The chain recombines TRBV7-2 with TRBJ2-1, with D tentatively TRBD2 (6 bases). V lost 4 bases, J lost 7 bases, and 17 bases lay in between. From germline, CDR1 is SGHTA and CDR2 FQGNSA. This CDR3 spans 15 amino acids. The CDR3 region is CASSSYNGGSNEQFF. The CDR3 nucleotides read TGTGCCAGCAGCTCATATAACGGGGGTTCGAATGAGCAGTTCTTC.

This clonotype was detected only a few times. This sequence joins TRBV28 and TRBJ2-5; D not certain. V lost 8 bases to trimming and J lost 5 bases, with 15 bases between them. Germline V lookup: CDR1 MDHEN, CDR2 SYDVKM. The CDR3 consists of 13 residues. CDR3 in DNA: TGTGCCAGCGCTAGGCGGTCCCCCGAGACCCAGTACTTC. Its protein is CASARRSPETQYF.

At least ten counts were recorded for this clonotype. The chain couples TRBV12-3 or TRBV12-4 to TRBJ1-1; D is undetermined. This CDR3 contains 12 residues. V was trimmed by 3 bases and J by 2 bases, leaving 4 bases between them. CDR3 sequence: CASSFPNTEAFF. As DNA, the CDR3 is TGTGCCAGCAGTTTCCCTAACACTGAAGCTTTCTTT.

Many counts were recorded for this clonotype. The chain couples TRBV28 to TRBJ2-2, with 8 bases aligning to TRBD2. V dropped 5 bases and J dropped 7; count of bases not matched to a gene: 6. Germline V gives CDR1 MDHEN, CDR2 SYDVKM. The CDR3 covers 14 residues. The DNA of the CDR3 is TGTGCCAGCAGTCCCCGTACTAGCGGCGGGGAGCTGTTTTTT. Residues: CASSPRTSGGELFF.

In this sample, this clonotype turned up many times. The chain couples TRBV12-5 to TRBJ1-4; TRBD1 might be the D (6 bases). The CDR3 has 13 amino acids. Germline CDR1 is LGHNT and CDR2 is FRNRAP. Between the trimmed V and J ends, which lost 5 bases and 4 bases, there was a span of 8 bases. CDR3 DNA: TGTGCTAGTGGTCCGGGACATAATGAAAAACTGTTTTTT. Translation: CASGPGHNEKLFF.

This clonotype was seen repeatedly, ten times or more. CDR3 in DNA: TGTGCCAGCAGCCTTAGTTACACTGAAGCTTTCTTT. Translating gives CASSLSYTEAFF. The chain has TRBV2 and TRBJ1-1, with D unresolved. The CDR3 loop spans 12 amino acids. The germline V and J ends were trimmed by 6 bases and 3 bases, with 8 bases remaining between them. The germline gives CDR1 SNHLY, CDR2 FYNNEI.

This clonotype has at least ten counts. This chain connects TRBV2 to TRBJ2-1, with D tentatively TRBD1 (7 bases). CDR3 size: 14 residues. The V gene lost 4 bases and the J gene lost 3 bases, with 10 bases spanning the gap. Germline V gene lookup returns CDR1 SNHLY and CDR2 FYNNEI. The CDR3 region has the DNA TGTGCCAGCAGTGGTCAGGGGGGCTACAATGAGCAGTTCTTC. Its translation: CASSGQGGYNEQFF.

At least ten counts were recorded for this clonotype. The chain is built from TRBV6-5 and TRBJ2-5; 9 nucleotides line up with TRBD1. The CDR3 totals 13 residues. Unmatched junction bases numbered 1, after V lost 5 bases and J lost 3 bases. Germline CDR1 reads MNHEY; CDR2 reads SVGAGI. CDR3 sequence: CASSRTGEETQYF. The CDR3 coding sequence is TGTGCCAGCAGTAGGACAGGGGAAGAGACCCAGTACTTC.

At least ten counts were recorded for this clonotype. The J gene is TRBJ1-1, the V gene TRBV12-3 or TRBV12-4; the D gene is possibly TRBD1 (6 bases). The ends were cut back, 4 bases at V and 5 bases at J, with 17 bases in the middle. This CDR3 has 15 residues. DNA for the CDR3: TGTGCCAGCAGTTCCCTGGGGGGCGGCACGACTGAAGCTTTCTTT. It is translated as CASSSLGGGTTEAFF.

This clonotype was seen many times. The chain recombines TRBV7-9 with TRBJ2-3; 7 nucleotides agree with TRBD1. The V gene end was trimmed by 4 bases and the J gene end by 5 bases; junction bases not matched to a gene: 9. This CDR3 region has 15 residues. The germline CDR1 and CDR2 sequences are SEHNR and FQNEAQ (reference sequence). The CDR3 region has the DNA TGTGCCAGCAGCTCAAGACAGGGAACGAGAGATACGCAGTATTTT. Translation: CASSSRQGTRDTQYF.

This clonotype was seen ten or more times. The genes are TRBV4-1 and TRBJ2-5; no clear D. Per germline, CDR1 MGHRA and CDR2 YSYEKL. Trimming stripped 1 base from V and 9 bases from J, with 6 bases between. The CDR3 has 11 residues. The CDR3 spells CASSQGASQYF. The CDR3 DNA is TGCGCCAGCAGCCAAGGGGCCTCCCAGTACTTC.

This clonotype occurred many times. The V and J genes are TRBV11-2 and TRBJ2-3; 7 bases are a match to TRBD2. V lost 8 bases, J lost 2 bases, and 4 bases stayed unmatched. There are 13 residues in the CDR3. Germline V CDR1 and CDR2: SGHAT, FQNNGV. In DNA form, the CDR3 reads TGTGCCAGCCTCAGCGGGAACACAGATACGCAGTATTTT. Translating gives CASLSGNTDTQYF.

The chain has TRBV5-1 and TRBJ1-2; weak D call: TRBD1 (6 bases). The CDR3 has 15 amino acids. Germline V gives CDR1 SGHRS, CDR2 YFSETQ. The V and J ends lost 0 bases and 6 bases respectively, with 15 bases between them. DNA of the CDR3: TGCGCCAGCAGCTTGGATCTGGGGGCGGATGATGGCTACACCTTC. It yields the protein CASSLDLGADDGYTF.

This clonotype showed up many times. The V call is TRBV5-1, the J call TRBJ2-7, with TRBD2 as a possible D gene (6 bases). The CDR3 loop spans 13 amino acids. The ends were cut back, 4 bases at V and 3 bases at J, with 11 bases in the middle. CDR1 SGHRS and CDR2 YFSETQ come from the germline V gene. The CDR3: CASSPGTLYEQYF. CDR3 bases: TGCGCCAGCAGCCCCGGGACTCTCTACGAGCAGTACTTC.

There are many counts of this clonotype. The chain is built from TRBV5-1 and TRBJ2-3; 11 bases are a match to TRBD2. The CDR3 has 14 amino acids. The trim removed 6 bases at V and 6 bases at J, leaving 6 bases unmatched. The germline CDR1 and CDR2 sequences are SGHRS and YFSETQ. CDR3 in amino acids: CASTTSGSLDTQYF. In DNA form, the CDR3 reads TGCGCCAGCACCACTAGCGGGAGTTTGGATACGCAGTATTTT. The whole variable domain, filled in from reference TRBV5-1 and TRBJ2-3, reads KAGVTQTPRYLIKTRGQQVTLSCSPISGHRSVSWYQQTPGQGLQFLFEYFSETQRNKGNFPGRFSGRQFSNSRSEMNVSTLELGDSALYLCASTTSGSLDTQYFGPGTRLTVL.

This clonotype was seen repeatedly, ten times or more. This chain links TRBV5-1 with TRBJ2-3; D is tentatively TRBD1 or TRBD2 (6 bases each). The germline V gene has CDR1 SGHRS and CDR2 YFSETQ. Trimming left V 3 bases short and J 4 bases short, with 18 bases between. This CDR3 spans 16 amino acids. For the CDR3, the DNA is TGCGCCAGCAGCTCCCTCCCGGGGGCAGGGGCAGATACGCAGTATTTT. Encoded protein: CASSSLPGAGADTQYF. The whole variable domain, filled in from reference TRBV5-1 and TRBJ2-3, reads KAGVTQTPRYLIKTRGQQVTLSCSPISGHRSVSWYQQTPGQGLQFLFEYFSETQRNKGNFPGRFSGRQFSNSRSEMNVSTLELGDSALYLCASSSLPGAGADTQYFGPGTRLTVL.

This clonotype was counted many times. The chain carries TRBV4-1 and TRBJ2-1; D perhaps matches TRBD2 (5 bases). Germline CDR1 is MGHRA and CDR2 is YSYEKL. The CDR3 contains 14 residues. The V end lost 4 bases, the J end lost 4 bases, and 11 bases lay between the germline ends. CDR3: CASSLSGRYNEQFF. CDR3 DNA: TGCGCCAGCAGCCTGAGCGGACGATACAATGAGCAGTTCTTC.